Following are 25 T cell receptor beta chains from one sample sequenced in a study of cytomegalovirus exposure and HLA in healthy donors. The PCR contained 60 Vbeta and 13 Jbeta primers. Repertoires were generated with immunoSEQ multiplex PCR, while TCRdb's copy carries only in-frame clones and drops some. In the table there are more than 110,000 clones, around 80% of which are singletons. The sequenced sample consisted of PBMCs. All receptors come from a male donor in good health and CMV-seropositive.

This clone was observed a single time. The rearrangement links TRBV7-9 to TRBJ2-7; 9 positions agree with TRBD2. V lost 6 bases, J lost 2 bases, and 8 bases stayed unmatched. Germline-derived CDR1 and CDR2 are SEHNR and FQNEAQ (reference sequence). The CDR3 is 15 amino acids. CDR3 DNA: TGTGCCAGCAGTCGCACGACTAGCGGTCCCTACGAGCAGTACTTC. Protein sequence: CASSRTTSGPYEQYF. The whole variable domain, filled in from reference TRBV7-9 and TRBJ2-7, reads DTGVSQNPRHKITKRGQNVTFRCDPISEHNRLYWYRQTLGQGPEFLTYFQNEAQLEKSRLLSDRFSAERPKGSFSTLEIQRTEQGDSAMYLCASSRTTSGPYEQYFGPGTRLTVT.

The chain combines TRBV9 with TRBJ2-1, with TRBD2 matching over 10 bases. This CDR3 spans 17 amino acids. Losses at the gene ends were 3 bases for V and 5 bases for J; bases not matched to a gene: 11. Germline assignment: CDR1 SGDLS and CDR2 YYNGEE. Here the CDR3 DNA reads TGTGCCAGCAGCGCACGATTAGCGGGAGGAGTCAACAATGAGCAGTTCTTC. The encoded protein is CASSARLAGGVNNEQFF.

The rearrangement joins TRBV13 to TRBJ2-3; 7 nucleotides line up with TRBD2. CDR1 and CDR2 (germline): PRHDT, FYEKMQ (reference sequence). J gave up 1 base and V 4 bases, and 11 bases lay outside the gene matches. This CDR3 is built from 17 residues. Written as DNA, the CDR3 is TGTGCCAGCAGCTACCCTAGGTCCGCGGGGGGCACAGATACGCAGTATTTT. Translating it yields CASSYPRSAGGTDTQYF.

This chain uses TRBV4-1 with TRBJ2-1; TRBD2 agrees at 11 bases. Germline-derived CDR1 and CDR2 are MGHRA and YSYEKL. This CDR3 has 15 residues. V shed 4 bases and J 3 bases; nucleotides not matched to a gene: 2. CDR3 amino acids: CASSRLAGNYNEQFF. The CDR3 nucleotides are TGCGCCAGCAGCCGACTAGCGGGGAACTACAATGAGCAGTTCTTC.

The genes are TRBV10-3 and TRBJ1-5; D is undetermined. Germline CDR1 is ENHRY and CDR2 is SYGVKD. V lost 3 bases and J lost 5, with 8 bases in between. The CDR3 runs 13 residues. The CDR3 loop is CAISEPGDQPQHF. In DNA form, the CDR3 reads TGTGCCATCAGTGAACCCGGGGATCAGCCCCAGCATTTT.

The chain combines TRBV19 with TRBJ1-1; a possible D gene is TRBD1 (5 bases). Deletions cut 1 base from V and 0 bases from J, with 12 bases between. The germline V gene encodes CDR1 LNHDA and CDR2 SQIVND (reference sequence). The CDR3 extends over 16 amino acids. This CDR3 is CASSIAAGHLNTEAFF. DNA for the CDR3: TGTGCCAGTAGTATAGCCGCTGGACACTTGAACACTGAAGCTTTCTTT.

The table lists this clone with a count of one. V and J are TRBV27 and TRBJ1-1; 9 bases match TRBD1. CDR1 and CDR2 from the germline V gene are MNHEY and SMNVEV (reference sequence). The CDR3 totals 13 residues. The trim removed 5 bases at V and 7 bases at J, leaving 5 bases unmatched. The CDR3 protein is CASSPPTGGEAFF. The DNA of the CDR3 is TGTGCCAGCAGTCCACCGACAGGGGGTGAAGCTTTCTTT.

The chain uses TRBV9 and TRBJ1-5; possibly TRBD1 for D (5 bases). The V gene's germline CDR1 is SGDLS and CDR2 YYNGEE. The CDR3 runs 15 residues. Trimming removed 4 bases from V and 5 bases from J, with 16 bases in between. CDR3 region: CASSRGPSKDQPQHF. The CDR3, as DNA: TGTGCCAGCAGCAGGGGCCCAAGCAAAGATCAGCCCCAGCATTTT.

The chain recombines TRBV6-1 with TRBJ2-3, with 7 positions matching TRBD1. The CDR3 is 15 residues long. After removal of 7 bases from V and 1 base from J, the junction contained 8 bases not matched to a gene. CDR1 and CDR2 (germline): MNHNS, SASEGT. CDR3 coding DNA: TGTGCCAGCAAGGGAAGAGGACAGGGCACAGATACGCAGTATTTT. The encoded protein is CASKGRGQGTDTQYF.

This clone came up a few times. This rearrangement joins TRBV10-3 to TRBJ1-2; TRBD1 is a possible D gene (5 bases). V was shortened by 0 bases and J by 4 bases, with 12 bases between the two germline ends. Germline-derived CDR1 and CDR2 are ENHRY and SYGVKD. This CDR3 contains 15 residues. CDR3 sequence reads: CAISESKGLLYGYTF. CDR3 bases: TGTGCCATCAGTGAGTCGAAGGGACTTCTCTATGGCTACACCTTC.

V gene TRBV19 combines with J gene TRBJ1-5; D gene ambiguous. Between the trimmed V and J ends, which lost 3 bases and 0 bases, there was a span of 12 bases. The CDR3 spans 16 residues. The germline CDR1 and CDR2 sequences are LNHDA and SQIVND (reference sequence). This CDR3 reads CASSILRSPSNQPQHF. As DNA, the CDR3 is TGTGCCAGTAGTATTCTGCGTTCCCCTAGCAATCAGCCCCAGCATTTT.

The V and J genes are TRBV10-2 and TRBJ2-1, with unresolved D. Trimming pared 6 bases from V and 4 bases from J, leaving 4 bases between. CDR1 and CDR2 from the germline V gene are WSHSY and SAAADI. This CDR3 is built from 11 residues. The chain's CDR3 is CASSPYNEQFF. For the CDR3, the DNA is TGCGCCAGCAGCCCGTACAATGAGCAGTTCTTC.

The chain links TRBV18 to TRBJ1-1; D may be TRBD1 (5 bases). The V and J ends lost 2 bases and 3 bases respectively, with 16 bases between them. In germline, CDR1 is KGHSH, CDR2 LQKENI. The CDR3 contains 16 residues. The CDR3 here is CASSPMGQGTDTEAFF. The CDR3 bases are TGTGCCAGCTCACCAATGGGCCAGGGTACGGACACTGAAGCTTTCTTT.

The V call is TRBV29-1, the J call TRBJ2-1; 9 bases map to TRBD2. Germline V gene data show CDR1 as SQVTM and CDR2 as ANQGSEA. Trimming at V came to 4 bases and at J to 15 bases, leaving 4 bases not matched to a gene. The CDR3 totals 10 residues. CDR3 DNA sequence: TGCAGCGTTGGCGGGAGGGATCGGTTCTTC. Its protein is CSVGGRDRFF.

Points on this clone: The germline gene is not matched at one end of the junction; a read error may be the cause. This rearrangement joins TRBV7-2 to TRBJ2-2; D is possibly TRBD2 (6 bases). Germline V gives CDR1 SGHTA, CDR2 FQGNSA. The CDR3 totals 14 residues. The CDR3 nucleotides read TGTGCCAGGGGAAGGGCGGGGAACACCGGGAAGCTGTTTTTT. Translation gives CARGRAGNTGKLFF. The variable domain in full, with the rest retrieved from reference TRBV7-2 and TRBJ2-2, is GAGVSQSPSNKVTEKGKDVELRCDPISGHTALYWYRQSLGQGLEFLIYFQGNSAPDKSGLPSDRFSAERTGGSVSTLTIQRTQQEDSAVYLCARGRAGNTGKLFFGEGSRLTVL.

The CDR3 here is CASSQSRSSYNEQFF. The CDR3 coding sequence is TGTGCCAGCAGTCAAAGCCGGAGCTCCTACAATGAGCAGTTCTTC. The V gene is TRBV27, the J gene TRBJ2-1; no firm D call. The germline V and J ends were trimmed by 5 bases and 0 bases, with 11 bases remaining between them. CDR1 MNHEY and CDR2 SMNVEV come from the germline V gene (reference sequence). The CDR3 has 15 amino acids.

This clone was seen only a few times. J is TRBJ2-5 and V is TRBV7-2, with D possibly matching TRBD2 (6 bases). Germline CDR1 reads SGHTA; CDR2 reads FQGNSA. The CDR3 has 14 residues. Trimming took 3 bases from V and 11 from J, leaving 19 bases between them. CDR3 in amino acids: CASSFTGAPRGQYF. Here the CDR3 DNA reads TGTGCCAGCAGCTTTACTGGCGCACCCCGGGGGCAGTACTTC.

The V and J genes are TRBV5-1 and TRBJ2-1, with 11 bases lining up with TRBD2. The CDR3 is 15 residues long. Per the germline V gene, CDR1 is SGHRS and CDR2 is YFSETQ. V shed 4 bases, J shed 3 bases, and the junction held 3 bases outside the gene matches. The CDR3 coding sequence is TGCGCCAGCAGCCCTGGGACTAGCGGCTACAATGAGCAGTTCTTC. Its translation: CASSPGTSGYNEQFF.

V and J are TRBV28 and TRBJ1-1; D is perhaps TRBD1 (6 bases). Germline CDR1 is MDHEN and CDR2 is SYDVKM. The CDR3 consists of 16 residues. The V end was cut by 2 bases, the J end by 2 bases, with 15 bases between. CDR3 nucleotides: TGTGCCAGCAGTTTAGGGGTCAGGGGACTAAACACTGAAGCTTTCTTT. Protein sequence: CASSLGVRGLNTEAFF.

This sequence joins TRBV5-6 and TRBJ1-1, with a possible D match to TRBD1 (6 bases). The V gene's germline CDR1 is SGHDT and CDR2 YYEEEE. The V end was cut by 2 bases, the J end by 0 bases, with 11 bases between. CDR3 length: 15 residues. CDR3 sequence: CASSFGGQLNTEAFF. The CDR3 DNA reads TGTGCCAGCAGCTTCGGCGGACAGCTGAACACTGAAGCTTTCTTT.

V usage is TRBV19 and J usage is TRBJ2-7; TRBD2 agrees at 9 bases. Per germline, CDR1 LNHDA and CDR2 SQIVND (reference sequence). V trimming: 10 bases; J trimming: 0 bases; junction bases outside the gene matches: 7. The CDR3 contains 14 residues. The CDR3 spells CATSSGMSSYEQYF. In DNA, the CDR3 is TGTGCCACCTCTAGCGGGATGAGCTCCTACGAGCAGTACTTC.

V gene TRBV29-1 combines with J gene TRBJ1-5; D possibly corresponds to TRBD1 (6 bases). Germline V gene lookup returns CDR1 SQVTM and CDR2 ANQGSEA. The CDR3 totals 13 residues. Trimming pared 6 bases from V and 4 bases from J, leaving 13 bases between. In DNA form, the CDR3 reads TGCAGCGTAGAGACAGGCGATAATCAGCCCCAGCATTTT. It is translated as CSVETGDNQPQHF.

This chain joins TRBV15 and TRBJ1-2, with TRBD1 matching over 7 bases. The germline V gene has CDR1 LNHNV and CDR2 YYDKDF (reference sequence). J lost 4 bases, V lost 3 bases, and 5 bases had no gene match. The CDR3 totals 14 residues. The CDR3 reads CATSSEQGFYGYTF. CDR3 nucleotide sequence: TGTGCCACCAGCAGCGAACAGGGGTTCTATGGCTACACCTTC.

The CDR3 DNA reads as TGTGCCAGCAGTCGGCCGGGACAGGGGGCATATACGCAGTATTTT. Its translation is CASSRPGQGAYTQYF. This sequence joins TRBV5-4 and TRBJ2-3; 12 bases agree with TRBD1. The CDR3 runs to 15 residues. In germline, CDR1 is SGHNT, CDR2 YYREEE (reference sequence). V lost 5 bases, J lost 7 bases, and 8 bases stayed unmatched.

This clone has more than one count but fewer than ten. The chain recombines TRBV6-1 with TRBJ1-5; the D is unclear. CDR1 is MNHNS, CDR2 SASEGT, per germline. V was clipped by 6 bases and J by 2 bases, with 14 bases between them. The CDR3 spans 15 residues. For the CDR3, the DNA is TGTGCCAGCAGGTTCCAGAAGATTGGCAATCAGCCCCAGCATTTT. Translating it yields CASRFQKIGNQPQHF.